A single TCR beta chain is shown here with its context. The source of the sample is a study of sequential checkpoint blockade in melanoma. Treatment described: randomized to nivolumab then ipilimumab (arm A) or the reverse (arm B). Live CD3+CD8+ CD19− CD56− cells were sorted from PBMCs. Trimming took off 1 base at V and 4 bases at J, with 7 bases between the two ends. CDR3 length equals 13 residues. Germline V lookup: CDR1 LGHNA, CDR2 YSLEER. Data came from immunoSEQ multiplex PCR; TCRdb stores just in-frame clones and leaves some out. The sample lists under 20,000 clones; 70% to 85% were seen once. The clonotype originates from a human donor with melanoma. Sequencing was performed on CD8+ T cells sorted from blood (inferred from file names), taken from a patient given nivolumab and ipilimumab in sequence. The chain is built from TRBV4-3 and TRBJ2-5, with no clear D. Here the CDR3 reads CASSQGTGETQYF. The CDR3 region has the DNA TGCGCCAGCAGCCAAGGAACGGGAGAGACCCAGTACTTC.